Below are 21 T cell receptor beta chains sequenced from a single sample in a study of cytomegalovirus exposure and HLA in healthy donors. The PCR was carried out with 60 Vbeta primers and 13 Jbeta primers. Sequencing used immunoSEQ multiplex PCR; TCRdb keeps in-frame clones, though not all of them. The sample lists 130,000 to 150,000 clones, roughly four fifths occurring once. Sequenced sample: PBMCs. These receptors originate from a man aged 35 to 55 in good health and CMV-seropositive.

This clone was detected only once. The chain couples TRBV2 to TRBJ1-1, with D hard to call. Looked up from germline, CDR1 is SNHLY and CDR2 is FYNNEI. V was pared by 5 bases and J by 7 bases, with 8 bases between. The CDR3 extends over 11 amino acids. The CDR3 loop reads CASSIFLEAFF. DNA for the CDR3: TGTGCCAGCAGTATCTTCCTTGAAGCTTTCTTT. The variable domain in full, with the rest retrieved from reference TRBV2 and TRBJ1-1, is EPEVTQTPSHQVTQMGQEVILRCVPISNHLYFYWYRQILGQKVEFLVSFYNNEISEKSEIFDDQFSVERPDGSNFTLKIRSTKLEDSAMYFCASSIFLEAFFGQGTRLTVV.

The CDR3 DNA is TGTGCCATCAGTGAGGACCTGGACAGCTATGGCTACACCTTC. Amino acid sequence: CAISEDLDSYGYTF. The chain is built from TRBV10-3 and TRBJ1-2; D might be TRBD1 (6 bases). This CDR3 contains 14 residues. CDR1 and CDR2 from the germline V gene are ENHRY and SYGVKD. The V and J ends lost 2 bases and 4 bases respectively, with 11 bases between them.

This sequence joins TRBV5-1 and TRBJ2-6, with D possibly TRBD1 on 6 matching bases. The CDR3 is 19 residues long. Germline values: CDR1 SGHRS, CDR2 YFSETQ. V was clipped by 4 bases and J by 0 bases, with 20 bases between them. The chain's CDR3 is CASSTRGQTSPSGANVLTF. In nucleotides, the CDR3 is TGCGCCAGCAGCACCCGGGGACAAACCTCTCCCTCTGGGGCCAACGTCCTGACTTTC.

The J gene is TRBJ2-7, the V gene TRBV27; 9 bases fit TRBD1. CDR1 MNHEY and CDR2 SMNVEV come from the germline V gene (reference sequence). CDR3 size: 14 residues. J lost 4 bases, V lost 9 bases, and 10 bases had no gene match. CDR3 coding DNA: TGTGCCAGTGGGGGAAACAGGGGGCGATACGAGCAGTACTTC. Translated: CASGGNRGRYEQYF.

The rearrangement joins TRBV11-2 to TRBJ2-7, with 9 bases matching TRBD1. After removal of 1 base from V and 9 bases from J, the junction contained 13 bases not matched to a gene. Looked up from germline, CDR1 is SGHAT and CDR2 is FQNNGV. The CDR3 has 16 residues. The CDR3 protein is CASSLGPGTGTTGQYF. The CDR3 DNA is TGTGCCAGCAGCTTAGGCCCCGGGACAGGGACAACTGGGCAGTACTTC.

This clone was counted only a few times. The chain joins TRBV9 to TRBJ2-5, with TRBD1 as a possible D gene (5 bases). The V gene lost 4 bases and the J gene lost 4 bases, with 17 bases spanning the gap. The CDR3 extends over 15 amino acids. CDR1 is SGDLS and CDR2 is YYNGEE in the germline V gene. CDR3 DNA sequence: TGTGCCAGCAGCTCCCGGCAGGGATGGGGAGAGACCCAGTACTTC. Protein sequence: CASSSRQGWGETQYF.

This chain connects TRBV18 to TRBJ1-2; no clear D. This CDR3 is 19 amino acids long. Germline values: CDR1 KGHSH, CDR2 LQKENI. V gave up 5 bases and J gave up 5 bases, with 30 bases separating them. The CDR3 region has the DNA TGTGCCAGCTCATCCACTACTATGACTACGGGAGCCAGCGGTTATGGCTACACCTTC. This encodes CASSSTTMTTGASGYGYTF. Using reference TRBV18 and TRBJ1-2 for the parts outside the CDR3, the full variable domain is NAGVMQNPRHLVRRRGQEARLRCSPMKGHSHVYWYRQLPEEGLKFMVYLQKENIIDESGMPKERFSAEFPKEGPSILRIQQVVRGDSAAYFCASSSTTMTTGASGYGYTFGSGTRLTVV.

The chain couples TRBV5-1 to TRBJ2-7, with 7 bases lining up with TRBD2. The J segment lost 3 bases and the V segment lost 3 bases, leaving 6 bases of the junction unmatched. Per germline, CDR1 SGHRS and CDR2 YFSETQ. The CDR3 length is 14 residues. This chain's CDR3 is CASSWGGGGYEQYF. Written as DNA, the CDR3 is TGCGCCAGCAGCTGGGGGGGAGGAGGCTACGAGCAGTACTTC. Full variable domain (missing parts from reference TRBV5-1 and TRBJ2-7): KAGVTQTPRYLIKTRGQQVTLSCSPISGHRSVSWYQQTPGQGLQFLFEYFSETQRNKGNFPGRFSGRQFSNSRSEMNVSTLELGDSALYLCASSWGGGGYEQYFGPGTRLTVT.

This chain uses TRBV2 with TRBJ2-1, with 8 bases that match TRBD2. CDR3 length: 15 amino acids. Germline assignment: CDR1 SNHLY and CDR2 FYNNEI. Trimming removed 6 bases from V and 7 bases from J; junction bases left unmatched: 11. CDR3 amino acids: CASRPRVAGWNEQFF. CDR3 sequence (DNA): TGTGCCAGCAGACCCCGGGTAGCGGGATGGAATGAGCAGTTCTTC.

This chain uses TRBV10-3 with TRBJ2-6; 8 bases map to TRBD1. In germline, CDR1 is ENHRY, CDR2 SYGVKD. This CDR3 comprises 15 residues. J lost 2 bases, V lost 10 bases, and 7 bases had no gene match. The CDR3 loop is CATGTGATGANVLTF. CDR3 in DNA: TGTGCCACAGGGACAGGCGCCACTGGGGCCAACGTCCTGACTTTC.

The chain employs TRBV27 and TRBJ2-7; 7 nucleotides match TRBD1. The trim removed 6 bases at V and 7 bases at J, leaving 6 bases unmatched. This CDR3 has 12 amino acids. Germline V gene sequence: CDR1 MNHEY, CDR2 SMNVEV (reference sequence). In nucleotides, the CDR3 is TGTGCCAGCAGGACAGGGTCGGGAGAGCAGTACTTC. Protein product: CASRTGSGEQYF.

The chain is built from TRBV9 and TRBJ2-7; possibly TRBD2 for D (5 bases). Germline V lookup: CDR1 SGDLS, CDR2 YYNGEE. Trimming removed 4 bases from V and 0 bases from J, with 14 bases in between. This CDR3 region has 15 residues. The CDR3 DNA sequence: TGTGCCAGCAGCCCCGGGGTCCAAAGCTCCTACGAGCAGTACTTC. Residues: CASSPGVQSSYEQYF.

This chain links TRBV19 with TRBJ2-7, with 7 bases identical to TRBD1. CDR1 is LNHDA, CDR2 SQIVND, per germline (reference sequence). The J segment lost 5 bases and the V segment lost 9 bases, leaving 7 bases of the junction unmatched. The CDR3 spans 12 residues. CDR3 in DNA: TGTGCCAGCAGGGGGTATCGGCACGAGCAGTACTTC. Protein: CASRGYRHEQYF.

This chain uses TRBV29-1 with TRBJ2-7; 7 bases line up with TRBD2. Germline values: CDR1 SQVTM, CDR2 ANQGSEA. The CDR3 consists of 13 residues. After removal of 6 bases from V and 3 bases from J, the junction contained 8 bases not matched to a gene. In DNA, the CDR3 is TGCAGCGTGGGCGGGACTACGATCTACGAGCAGTACTTC. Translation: CSVGGTTIYEQYF.

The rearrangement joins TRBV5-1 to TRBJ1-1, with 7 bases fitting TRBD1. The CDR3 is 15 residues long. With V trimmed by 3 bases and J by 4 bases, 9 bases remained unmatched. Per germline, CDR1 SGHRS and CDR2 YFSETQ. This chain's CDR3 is CASSSQGVGSTEAFF. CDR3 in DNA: TGCGCCAGCAGCTCGCAGGGGGTAGGTAGCACTGAAGCTTTCTTT.

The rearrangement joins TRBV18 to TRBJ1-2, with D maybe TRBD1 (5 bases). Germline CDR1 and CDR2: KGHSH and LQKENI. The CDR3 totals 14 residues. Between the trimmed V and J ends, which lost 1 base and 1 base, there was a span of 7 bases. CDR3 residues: CASSPLTDNYGYTF. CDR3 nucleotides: TGTGCCAGCTCACCACTGACAGATAACTATGGCTACACCTTC.

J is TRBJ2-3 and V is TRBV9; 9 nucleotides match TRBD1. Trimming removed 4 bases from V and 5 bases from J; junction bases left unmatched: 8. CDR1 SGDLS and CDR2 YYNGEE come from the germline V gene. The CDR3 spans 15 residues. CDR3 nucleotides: TGTGCCAGCAGCCTTAAGACAGGGGGAGGAGATACGCAGTATTTT. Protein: CASSLKTGGGDTQYF.

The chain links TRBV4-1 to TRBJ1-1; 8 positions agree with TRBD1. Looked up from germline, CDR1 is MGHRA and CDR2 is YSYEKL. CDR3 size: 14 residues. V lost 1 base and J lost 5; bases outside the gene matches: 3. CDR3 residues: CASSQVNRGTEAFF. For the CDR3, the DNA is TGCGCCAGCAGCCAAGTGAACAGGGGGACTGAAGCTTTCTTT.

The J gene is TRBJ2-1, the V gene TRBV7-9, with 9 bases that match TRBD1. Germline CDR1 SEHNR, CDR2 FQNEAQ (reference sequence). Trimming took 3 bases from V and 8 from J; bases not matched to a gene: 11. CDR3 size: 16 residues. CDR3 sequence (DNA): TGTGCCAGCAGCTTCCTAGGGGGACAGGGTAGGGATGAGCAGTTCTTC. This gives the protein CASSFLGGQGRDEQFF.

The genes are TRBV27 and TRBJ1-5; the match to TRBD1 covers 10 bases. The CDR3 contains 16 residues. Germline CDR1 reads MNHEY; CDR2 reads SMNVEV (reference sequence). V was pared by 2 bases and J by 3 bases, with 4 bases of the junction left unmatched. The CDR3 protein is CASSLRTGGINQPQHF. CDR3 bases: TGTGCCAGCAGTTTAAGGACAGGGGGGATCAATCAGCCCCAGCATTTT.

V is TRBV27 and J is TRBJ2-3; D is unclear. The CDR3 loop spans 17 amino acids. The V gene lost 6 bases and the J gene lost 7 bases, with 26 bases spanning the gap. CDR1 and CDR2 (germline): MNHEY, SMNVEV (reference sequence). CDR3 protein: CASSNRPDFAMANTQYF. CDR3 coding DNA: TGTGCCAGCAGCAATCGGCCCGACTTTGCTATGGCAAATACGCAGTATTTT.